This TCR beta chain was recorded in a study of T-cell reconstitution after alpha-beta-depleted transplantation in children. For TCRbeta, the library was prepared with unique molecular identifiers. Using its own MiXCR run on the PCR reads, TCRdb lists one record per CDR3 protein. Of about 230,000 distinct CDR3 sequences in the sample, approximately 9.5% were seen once. There are a few counts of this clonotype. V shed 4 bases and J shed 4 bases, with 8 bases lying between them. The CDR3 is 13 residues long. The rearrangement links TRBV12-3 or TRBV12-4 to TRBJ2-1; tentative D call: TRBD2 (5 bases). The specimen comprised PBMCs from the stem cell graft donor, sampled from the stem cell graft. The sequence derives from a human donor who donated a stem cell graft to a child with acute lymphoblastic leukemia. The CDR3 protein is CASSSGLYNEQFF. CDR3 nucleotide sequence: TGTGCCAGCAGTTCCGGACTGTACAATGAGCAGTTCTTC.